Below, one T cell receptor beta chain is given with its context. These data belong to a study of patients and donors after allogeneic stem cell transplantation. Germline-derived CDR1 and CDR2 are SQVTM and ANQGSEA. The CDR3 spans 13 residues. Trimming pared 5 bases from V and 0 bases from J, leaving 11 bases between. TCRdb reprocessed the RT-PCR reads via MiXCR and lists one record per CDR3 protein. This repertoire shows about 110,000 distinct CDR3 sequences, around 38% found once; its top ten account for around 30%. The sequence derives from a human donor who was either an allogeneic HSCT recipient or a stem cell or donor lymphocyte infusion donor (not recorded which). It is not recorded whose cells these are; they may come from a transplant donor. This chain joins TRBV29-1 and TRBJ2-7; D is uncertain. The sequenced material came from blood, either unsorted or a sorted T cell fraction (not recorded which). The CDR3 spells CSVTGRVSYEQYF. CDR3 bases: TGCAGCGTTACCGGCAGAGTCTCCTACGAGCAGTACTTC.